These 15 T cell receptor beta chains were all obtained from the same sample, sequenced in a study of T cell changes during pregnancy in multiple sclerosis. The method was immunoSEQ multiplex PCR; TCRdb's version includes in-frame clones alone and lacks a portion of them. The sample holds over 45,000 clones, more than 85% seen once. The sample was CD8+ T cells from peripheral blood mononuclear cells, taken after pregnancy. The receptors stem from a female donor with multiple sclerosis, enrolled in a pregnancy study.

This clone came up a few times. The chain carries TRBV27 and TRBJ1-1; 7 nucleotides line up with TRBD1. V trimming: 6 bases; J trimming: 5 bases; junction bases outside the gene matches: 3. The CDR3 has 12 residues. The germline V gene has CDR1 MNHEY and CDR2 SMNVEV (reference sequence). CDR3 region: CASRETGTEAFF. The CDR3 DNA sequence: TGTGCCAGCAGGGAGACAGGGACTGAAGCTTTCTTT.

The chain employs TRBV10-1 and TRBJ1-2; D is unclear. V lost 2 bases and J lost 13, with 11 bases in between. The CDR3 is 11 amino acids. CDR1 is WNHNN and CDR2 is SYGVQD in the germline V gene (reference sequence). CDR3: CASSEGSFRTF. CDR3 nucleotides: TGCGCCAGCAGTGAGGGGAGCTTTCGCACCTTC.

The chain employs TRBV27 and TRBJ2-7; D remains ambiguous. Germline values: CDR1 MNHEY, CDR2 SMNVEV (reference sequence). The CDR3 length is 12 residues. V dropped 0 bases and J dropped 6 bases, with 6 bases sitting between them. The CDR3 DNA reads TGTGCCAGCAGTTTATCCGGTGGCGAGCAGTACTTC. This codes for CASSLSGGEQYF.

Concerning this clone itself: An end of the junction does not agree with germline; a read error may underlie this. The chain has TRBV9 and TRBJ2-2, with 8 bases matching TRBD2. This CDR3 is built from 19 residues. Germline V lookup: CDR1 SGDLS, CDR2 YYNGEE. The CDR3 loop is CASSAGGGGSDTNTGELFF. In DNA, the CDR3 is TGCGCCAGCAGCGCGGGGGGTGGGGGAAGTGACACGAACACCGGGGAGCTGTTTTTT.

The chain is built from TRBV27 and TRBJ2-3; 10 bases are shared with TRBD2. Trimming removed 1 base from V and 4 bases from J; junction bases left unmatched: 5. The CDR3 has 16 amino acids. Germline V gives CDR1 MNHEY, CDR2 SMNVEV (reference sequence). The CDR3 region has the DNA TGTGCCAGCAGTTTATTAGCTAGCGGGAGTTCAGATACGCAGTATTTT. As protein: CASSLLASGSSDTQYF.

This sequence joins TRBV18 and TRBJ1-5, with a tentative D call TRBD1 (6 bases). The CDR3 sequence is 16 residues long. The ends were cut back, 1 base at V and 6 bases at J, with 16 bases in the middle. The germline V gene encodes CDR1 KGHSH and CDR2 LQKENI. DNA for the CDR3: TGTGCCAGCTCACCACGAGTGGGGGCGCATAGTCAGCCCCAGCATTTT. It yields the protein CASSPRVGAHSQPQHF.

The rearrangement uses TRBV19 and TRBJ1-1; D uncertain. Germline lookup yields CDR1 LNHDA and CDR2 SQIVND (reference sequence). The CDR3 loop spans 13 amino acids. The V end lost 0 bases, the J end lost 5 bases, and 7 bases lay between the germline ends. DNA for the CDR3: TGTGCCAGTAGTATAGAGGGGAGAACTGAAGCTTTCTTT. This codes for CASSIEGRTEAFF.

V and J are TRBV9 and TRBJ2-3; D unclear. With 0 bases removed from V and 0 bases from J, the gap between germline ends came to 8 bases. Germline V gene sequence: CDR1 SGDLS, CDR2 YYNGEE. The CDR3 covers 15 residues. The CDR3 spells CASSVEAASTDTQYF. In nucleotides, the CDR3 is TGTGCCAGCAGCGTAGAGGCGGCTAGCACAGATACGCAGTATTTT.

In this sample, this clone turned up many times. The chain recombines TRBV7-2 with TRBJ2-5, with D perhaps matching TRBD1 (6 bases). Germline CDR1 reads SGHTA; CDR2 reads FQGNSA. V dropped 3 bases and J dropped 2 bases, with 16 bases sitting between them. The length of the CDR3 is 16 residues. For the CDR3, the DNA is TGTGCCAGCAGCTTTCGGACAGTGAGCCCTCAAGAGACCCAGTACTTC. Translation: CASSFRTVSPQETQYF. Combining the CDR3 with reference TRBV7-2 and TRBJ2-5 gives the whole variable domain GAGVSQSPSNKVTEKGKDVELRCDPISGHTALYWYRQSLGQGLEFLIYFQGNSAPDKSGLPSDRFSAERTGGSVSTLTIQRTQQEDSAVYLCASSFRTVSPQETQYFGPGTRLLVL.

The rearrangement uses TRBV27 and TRBJ2-3; D is unresolved. Germline assignment: CDR1 MNHEY and CDR2 SMNVEV (reference sequence). CDR3 size: 13 residues. V was trimmed by 6 bases and J by 3 bases, leaving 10 bases between them. The CDR3 DNA is TGTGCCAGCAGGGCTGAATGGACAGATACGCAGTATTTT. This gives the protein CASRAEWTDTQYF.

The CDR3 DNA sequence: TGTGCCAGCAGCCTCGGCAGGGCGAACACTGAAGCTTTCTTT. Translated: CASSLGRANTEAFF. V gene TRBV7-6 combines with J gene TRBJ1-1; tentative D call: TRBD1 (5 bases). The CDR3 extends over 14 amino acids. The germline V gene encodes CDR1 SGHVS and CDR2 FNYEAQ. The ends were cut back, 5 bases at V and 1 base at J, with 11 bases in the middle.

This chain uses TRBV14 with TRBJ2-7, with D possibly matching TRBD2 (6 bases). The CDR3 contains 15 residues. Germline values: CDR1 SGHDN, CDR2 FVKESK. V lost 5 bases and J lost 0, with 14 bases in between. Here the CDR3 reads CASSYNTGSSYEQYF. CDR3 bases: TGTGCCAGCAGCTACAACACCGGGAGCTCCTACGAGCAGTACTTC.

V gene TRBV9 combines with J gene TRBJ1-2; D gene uncertain. The V end was cut by 2 bases, the J end by 7 bases, with 9 bases between. Germline V gene data show CDR1 as SGDLS and CDR2 as YYNGEE. The CDR3 runs 12 residues. The CDR3 sequence: CASSVLGVGYTF. DNA of the CDR3: TGTGCCAGCAGCGTCCTAGGAGTTGGCTACACCTTC.

The V gene is TRBV11-1, the J gene TRBJ2-1; D ambiguous. This CDR3 is built from 16 residues. The V gene's germline CDR1 is SGHAT and CDR2 FQDESV (reference sequence). Trimming removed 2 bases from V and 2 bases from J, with 13 bases in between. CDR3: CASSLNSGVPYNEQFF. DNA of the CDR3: TGTGCCAGCAGCTTAAATTCCGGAGTTCCCTACAATGAGCAGTTCTTC.

The chain uses TRBV25-1 and TRBJ1-2; 7 bases align to TRBD1. This CDR3 comprises 14 residues. The germline gives CDR1 MGHDK, CDR2 SYGVNS. V lost 1 base and J lost 4; bases outside the gene matches: 3. The CDR3 loop reads CASSESGGGYGYTF. DNA of the CDR3: TGTGCCAGCAGTGAATCAGGGGGTGGCTATGGCTACACCTTC.